This TCR beta chain was retrieved from a study of spatial heterogeneity in lung cancer. Study context: At a median of about 22 months after resection, follow-up PBMC samples were sequenced when available. Detected sequences consistently included more beta-chain ones than alpha-chain ones.

Regarding time point: blood at routine non-recurrence follow-up after resection. Sequencing of whole RNA from tumor, nontumor lung or frozen PBMC involved no sorting. J lost 5 bases, V lost 5 bases, and 10 bases had no gene match. The CDR3 covers 16 residues. Germline CDR1 is SEHNR and CDR2 is FQNEAQ (reference sequence). TCRdb redid the calling of the 5' RACE reads with MiXCR, one entry per CDR3 protein. This table has roughly 46,000 distinct CDR3 sequences, about 11% appearing once. Overall study findings and caveats: Detection of ubiquitous tumor TCRs in blood was higher at resection than follow-up.

Comment on this clonotype: Its antigen is still unknown.

The TCR was taken from a male donor with early-stage non-small cell lung cancer. The genes are TRBV7-9 and TRBJ2-4; 9 bases are shared with TRBD1. The source was PBMCs, collected at follow-up. The CDR3 DNA follows: TGTGCCAGCAGCCAGTGGACAGGGGCATACCAAAACATTCAGTACTTC. Residues: CASSQWTGAYQNIQYF.